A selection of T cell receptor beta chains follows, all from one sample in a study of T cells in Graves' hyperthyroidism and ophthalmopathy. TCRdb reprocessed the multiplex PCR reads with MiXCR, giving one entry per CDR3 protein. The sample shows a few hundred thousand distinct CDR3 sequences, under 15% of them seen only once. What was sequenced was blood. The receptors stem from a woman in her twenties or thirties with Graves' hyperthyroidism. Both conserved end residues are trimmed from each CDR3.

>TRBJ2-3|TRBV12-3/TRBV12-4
ASSFSAGSTDTQY
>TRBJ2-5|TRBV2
ASSEVRGQETQY
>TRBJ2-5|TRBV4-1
ASSQLYRGKGTQY
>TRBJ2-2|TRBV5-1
ASSLFGSANTGELF
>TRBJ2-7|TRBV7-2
ASSLFSAGTQENYEQY
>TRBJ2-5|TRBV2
ASREEVRGKTQY
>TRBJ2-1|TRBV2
ASSIQGDYNEQF
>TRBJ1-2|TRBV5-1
ASSLRQDYGYT
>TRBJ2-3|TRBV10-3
AISESPGQGTDTQY
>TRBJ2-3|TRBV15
ATSRGIASTDTQY
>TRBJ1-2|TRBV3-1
ASSLSGAGKKNGYT
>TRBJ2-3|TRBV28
ASMGGRGSTDTQY
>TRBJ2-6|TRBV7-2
ASSRLQGAGSGANVLT
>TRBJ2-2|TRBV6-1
ASRLYTGELF
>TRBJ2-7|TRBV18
ASSPATREQY
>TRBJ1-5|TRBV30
AWSPNAGGNQPQH
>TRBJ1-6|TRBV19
ASSTGTGEMNSPLH
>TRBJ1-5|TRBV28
ASKSPRGNQPQH
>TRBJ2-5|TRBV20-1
SARHSGGAQY
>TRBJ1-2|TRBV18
ASSKGADYGYT
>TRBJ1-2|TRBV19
ASSIRDSYGYT
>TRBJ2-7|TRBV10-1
ASSETGRGEQY
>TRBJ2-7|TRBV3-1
ASSPSVGYEQY
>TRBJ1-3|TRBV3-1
ASSHLWQSSGNTIY
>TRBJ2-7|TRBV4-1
ASSHGQGSYGQY
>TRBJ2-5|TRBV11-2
ASSPGGQGGKTQY
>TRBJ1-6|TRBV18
ASSPGLGGGGSPLH
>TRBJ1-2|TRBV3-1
ASSQALTVNYGYT
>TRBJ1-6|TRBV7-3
ASSVQGAGNSPLH
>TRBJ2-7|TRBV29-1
SVGDRGSEQY
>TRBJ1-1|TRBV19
ASTTANLMNTEAF
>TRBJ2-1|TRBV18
ASSSLSNEQF
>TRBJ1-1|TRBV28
ASSLAGGFTEAF
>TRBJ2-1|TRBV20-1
SAPGLAGSLSYNEQF
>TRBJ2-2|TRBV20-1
SARGTGSSHGELF
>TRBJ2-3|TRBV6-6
ASSYEWREGDTQY
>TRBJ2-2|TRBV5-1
ASSLGEAPVRLAGAGELF
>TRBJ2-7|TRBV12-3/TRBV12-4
ASSLAASGSRSGLRQY
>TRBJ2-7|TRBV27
ASSPDRFSYEQY
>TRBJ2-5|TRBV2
ARGLAKKGETQY
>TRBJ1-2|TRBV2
VSSGETGKGLYGYT
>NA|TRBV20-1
SARGRSSYNEQY
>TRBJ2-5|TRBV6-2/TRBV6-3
ASSLSGRTSQETQY
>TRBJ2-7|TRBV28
ASSLFRGPYEQY
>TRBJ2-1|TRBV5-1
ASSLGGTSPEQF
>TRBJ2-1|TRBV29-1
SGVGGGPNEQF
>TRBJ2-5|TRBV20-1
SASQDRRLETQY
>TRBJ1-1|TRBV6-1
ASSPAERGTEAF
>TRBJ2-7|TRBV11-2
ASSLLAGEQY
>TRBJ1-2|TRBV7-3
ASSPRGGPSVLDGYT